A single sample gave rise to the 26 T cell receptor beta chains below, sequenced in a study of cytomegalovirus exposure and HLA in healthy donors. PCR primers comprised 60 Vbeta and 13 Jbeta primers. Only in-frame clones appear in the TCRdb table, and some are missing; sequencing was by immunoSEQ multiplex PCR. The sample records some 130,000 clones, 76% being singletons. The sequenced sample consisted of PBMCs. Every receptor here comes from a man in his forties in good health and CMV-seronegative.

The V and J genes are TRBV19 and TRBJ1-5; 7 bases fit TRBD1. CDR3 length: 16 residues. Germline V gene lookup returns CDR1 LNHDA and CDR2 SQIVND (reference sequence). J was trimmed by 4 bases and V by 4 bases; bases with no gene match: 10. The CDR3 DNA reads TGTGCCAGTAGTACCTCCCCGGGACAGCGGAATCAGCCCCAGCATTTT. Translation: CASSTSPGQRNQPQHF.

This chain uses TRBV30 with TRBJ1-5; 10 nucleotides line up with TRBD1. The CDR3 is 18 residues long. Germline-derived CDR1 and CDR2 are GTSNPN and SVGIG (reference sequence). J lost 1 base, V lost 3 bases, and 12 bases had no gene match. The CDR3, as DNA: TGTGCCTGGAGAGAAAAGACAGGGGGCTTAGGGAGCAATCAGCCCCAGCATTTT. This sequence encodes CAWREKTGGLGSNQPQHF. The full variable domain, its missing parts supplied by reference TRBV30 and TRBJ1-5, is SQTIHQWPATLVQPVGSPLSLECTVEGTSNPNLYWYRQAAGRGLQLLFYSVGIGQISSEVPQNLSASRPQDRQFILSSKKLLLSDSGFYLCAWREKTGGLGSNQPQHFGDGTRLSIL.

The chain employs TRBV6-4 and TRBJ2-3; 9 bases align to TRBD2. The germline CDR1 and CDR2 sequences are MRHNA and SNTAGT. This CDR3 is built from 16 residues. Trimming took 0 bases from V and 0 from J; bases not matched to a gene: 1. The CDR3 sequence is CASSDSSGGSTDTQYF. The CDR3 nucleotides read TGTGCCAGCAGTGACTCAAGCGGGGGGAGCACAGATACGCAGTATTTT.

This sequence joins TRBV5-1 and TRBJ2-7; TRBD2 matches 7 bases. Germline CDR1 is SGHRS and CDR2 is YFSETQ. Trimming cost V 3 bases and J 3 bases; bases outside gene matches: 12. The CDR3 is 16 amino acids. CDR3 in amino acids: CASSSSPVASGYEQYF. Written as DNA, the CDR3 is TGCGCCAGCAGCTCCTCCCCTGTGGCTAGCGGCTACGAGCAGTACTTC.

The chain recombines TRBV5-1 with TRBJ2-7, with D perhaps TRBD1 (5 bases). The germline V gene has CDR1 SGHRS and CDR2 YFSETQ. This CDR3 region has 15 residues. The V end was cut by 3 bases, the J end by 5 bases, with 18 bases between. Here the CDR3 reads CASSYQLGQGHEQYF. The CDR3 nucleotides are TGCGCCAGCAGCTATCAACTGGGGCAGGGCCACGAGCAGTACTTC.

V usage is TRBV5-1 and J usage is TRBJ1-1, with TRBD1 as a possible D gene (5 bases). This CDR3 is built from 14 residues. Germline loops: CDR1 SGHRS, CDR2 YFSETQ. The V end was cut by 2 bases, the J end by 1 base, with 9 bases between. The CDR3 reads CASSLGGENTEAFF. CDR3 DNA sequence: TGCGCCAGCAGCTTAGGAGGGGAGAACACTGAAGCTTTCTTT. The full variable domain, in which reference TRBV5-1 and TRBJ1-1 provide the parts outside the CDR3, is KAGVTQTPRYLIKTRGQQVTLSCSPISGHRSVSWYQQTPGQGLQFLFEYFSETQRNKGNFPGRFSGRQFSNSRSEMNVSTLELGDSALYLCASSLGGENTEAFFGQGTRLTVV.

The CDR3 reads CASSLAEGGGYEQYF. In DNA, the CDR3 is TGCGCCAGCAGCTTGGCCGAAGGGGGCGGCTACGAGCAGTACTTC. This chain uses TRBV5-1 with TRBJ2-7; TRBD1 agrees at 7 bases. V gave up 0 bases and J gave up 3 bases; unmatched junction bases: 6. The CDR3 covers 15 residues. Germline assignment: CDR1 SGHRS and CDR2 YFSETQ. Filled out from reference TRBV5-1 and TRBJ2-7, the complete variable domain reads KAGVTQTPRYLIKTRGQQVTLSCSPISGHRSVSWYQQTPGQGLQFLFEYFSETQRNKGNFPGRFSGRQFSNSRSEMNVSTLELGDSALYLCASSLAEGGGYEQYFGPGTRLTVT.

This chain links TRBV5-1 with TRBJ2-2; 8 nucleotides line up with TRBD2. V was clipped by 4 bases and J by 1 base; unmatched bases: 3. Germline V gene lookup returns CDR1 SGHRS and CDR2 YFSETQ. There are 15 residues in the CDR3. In DNA form, the CDR3 reads TGCGCCAGCAGCCCAACTAGCGGGAACACCGGGGAGCTGTTTTTT. It yields the protein CASSPTSGNTGELFF.

The CDR3 DNA follows: TGTGCCTGGAGTGTACCGGGAGAGCCCTCCTACGAGCAGTACTTC. Amino acid sequence: CAWSVPGEPSYEQYF. The chain is built from TRBV30 and TRBJ2-7, with a possible D match to TRBD2 (6 bases). CDR3 size: 15 residues. Germline V gives CDR1 GTSNPN, CDR2 SVGIG (reference sequence). With 0 bases removed from V and 0 bases from J, the gap between germline ends came to 12 bases.

The chain has TRBV6-5 and TRBJ2-1; maybe TRBD2 (6 bases). V was cut by 2 bases and J by 13 bases, with 9 bases left in between. The CDR3 consists of 11 residues. CDR1 is MNHEY and CDR2 is SVGAGI in the germline V gene. CDR3 amino acids: CASSYRGLQFF. CDR3 in DNA: TGTGCCAGCAGTTACAGGGGACTTCAGTTCTTC.

The chain combines TRBV5-1 with TRBJ1-5; weak D call: TRBD1 (5 bases). Per germline, CDR1 SGHRS and CDR2 YFSETQ. The CDR3 runs 17 residues. V gave up 7 bases and J gave up 2 bases, with 22 bases separating them. CDR3 sequence (DNA): TGCGCCAGCGCCCCGGGGCCGGGGGATGCGGGCAATCAGCCCCAGCATTTT. This codes for CASAPGPGDAGNQPQHF.

The chain is built from TRBV10-2 and TRBJ2-4, with a tentative D call TRBD2 (5 bases). V lost 4 bases, J lost 2 bases, and 9 bases lay in between. From germline, CDR1 is WSHSY and CDR2 SAAADI. The CDR3 loop spans 14 amino acids. CDR3 in amino acids: CASSGRGSKNIQYF. The CDR3 DNA is TGCGCCAGCAGTGGTCGAGGGTCCAAAAACATTCAGTACTTC.

The V gene is TRBV7-9, the J gene TRBJ2-5, with 14 bases aligning to TRBD2. There are 17 residues in the CDR3. Per germline, CDR1 SEHNR and CDR2 FQNEAQ (reference sequence). J gave up 1 base and V 1 base, and 2 bases lay outside the gene matches. CDR3 amino acids: CASSLGGTSGGQETQYF. The CDR3 DNA reads TGTGCCAGCAGCTTAGGTGGGACTAGCGGGGGCCAAGAGACCCAGTACTTC. Looking up the rest from reference TRBV7-9 and TRBJ2-5 gives the full variable domain: DTGVSQNPRHKITKRGQNVTFRCDPISEHNRLYWYRQTLGQGPEFLTYFQNEAQLEKSRLLSDRFSAERPKGSFSTLEIQRTEQGDSAMYLCASSLGGTSGGQETQYFGPGTRLLVL.

The V and J genes are TRBV2 and TRBJ2-5; tentatively, D is TRBD1 (6 bases). Germline values: CDR1 SNHLY, CDR2 FYNNEI. This CDR3 has 14 amino acids. The V end was cut by 5 bases, the J end by 3 bases, with 13 bases between. CDR3 in amino acids: CASSSTGTKETQYF. The CDR3 DNA reads TGTGCCAGCAGTTCAACCGGGACAAAAGAGACCCAGTACTTC.

The chain is built from TRBV5-5 and TRBJ2-5; possibly TRBD2 for D (6 bases). V lost 2 bases to trimming and J lost 3 bases, with 11 bases between them. Germline V lookup: CDR1 SGHKS, CDR2 YYEKEE (reference sequence). CDR3 length equals 14 residues. CDR3 nucleotide sequence: TGTGCCAGCAGCTTCTCTAGCGTGGAAGAGACCCAGTACTTC. Residues: CASSFSSVEETQYF.

The chain couples TRBV7-9 to TRBJ2-7; D remains unclear. The CDR3 is 12 residues long. Germline V gene lookup returns CDR1 SEHNR and CDR2 FQNEAQ (reference sequence). Trimming removed 1 base at V and 12 bases at J, with 13 bases between. The CDR3 reads CASSLEPLSPYF. The CDR3 coding sequence is TGTGCCAGCAGCTTAGAGCCCCTTAGTCCGTACTTC.

The chain carries TRBV12-5 and TRBJ2-5; tentatively, D is TRBD2 (5 bases). CDR1 and CDR2 (germline): LGHNT, FRNRAP. V lost 5 bases, J lost 5 bases, and 12 bases lay in between. This CDR3 contains 13 residues. CDR3 sequence reads: CASGQWGAETQYF. In DNA, the CDR3 is TGTGCTAGTGGTCAGTGGGGAGCGGAGACCCAGTACTTC.

The chain combines TRBV9 with TRBJ1-2; D unclear. CDR3 size: 13 residues. Germline CDR1 is SGDLS and CDR2 is YYNGEE. Trimming stripped 0 bases from V and 5 bases from J, with 8 bases between. CDR3 sequence (DNA): TGTGCCAGCAGCGTAGTACGGGAATATGGCTACACCTTC. It yields the protein CASSVVREYGYTF.

This sequence joins TRBV5-5 and TRBJ1-1; D gene ambiguous. With 0 bases removed from V and 5 bases from J, the gap between germline ends came to 14 bases. There are 15 residues in the CDR3. Germline V gene lookup returns CDR1 SGHKS and CDR2 YYEKEE (reference sequence). CDR3 in amino acids: CASSLGGSGWTEAFF. The CDR3 DNA reads TGTGCCAGCAGCTTGGGAGGGTCGGGGTGGACTGAAGCTTTCTTT.

Turning to this clone: Other DNA sequences within the sample encode an identical CDR3. CDR3 sequence: CSVAGSGNTIYF. The CDR3 DNA reads as TGCAGCGTTGCGGGTTCTGGAAACACCATATATTTT. The rearrangement uses TRBV29-1 and TRBJ1-3; no clear D gene. CDR1 SQVTM and CDR2 ANQGSEA come from the germline V gene. The CDR3 runs to 12 residues. V shed 4 bases and J shed 1 base, with 5 bases lying between them.

V usage is TRBV6-5 and J usage is TRBJ1-2, with D hard to call. CDR3 length: 13 residues. V shed 6 bases and J shed 2 bases, with 10 bases lying between them. The germline V gene has CDR1 MNHEY and CDR2 SVGAGI. The CDR3 DNA follows: TGTGCCAGCAGCCCCGACAAAAACTATGGCTACACCTTC. Its translation: CASSPDKNYGYTF.

The chain uses TRBV10-3 and TRBJ2-7; D unresolved. Germline V gene lookup returns CDR1 ENHRY and CDR2 SYGVKD. Trimming shortened V by 7 bases and J by 2 bases, and 15 bases separated the two germline ends. The CDR3 has 14 residues. The CDR3 DNA reads as TGTGCCATCACCGAAGCCTCGGGTGCCTACGAGCAGTACTTC. Amino acid sequence: CAITEASGAYEQYF.

A few counts support this clone. The chain combines TRBV30 with TRBJ1-4, with 11 nucleotides matching TRBD1. The CDR3 is made up of 14 amino acids. The germline CDR1 and CDR2 sequences are GTSNPN and SVGIG (reference sequence). Germline trimming cut 5 bases from V and 4 bases from J; bases unmatched to any gene: 3. The CDR3 sequence is CAWGGTGGNEKLFF. The CDR3 DNA follows: TGTGCCTGGGGTGGGACAGGGGGTAATGAAAAACTGTTTTTT.

The gene calls are TRBV28 and TRBJ2-7; weak D call: TRBD1 (6 bases). V was trimmed by 6 bases and J by 6 bases, leaving 21 bases between them. Germline assignment: CDR1 MDHEN and CDR2 SYDVKM. The CDR3 runs 15 residues. The CDR3 spells CASRALGGRGSEQYF. The CDR3 DNA reads as TGTGCCAGCAGGGCGCTTGGGGGCCGGGGATCCGAGCAGTACTTC.

The chain has TRBV30 and TRBJ2-2; the D gene is possibly TRBD2 (5 bases). The CDR3 sequence is 14 residues long. Germline CDR1 and CDR2: GTSNPN and SVGIG (reference sequence). V was clipped by 4 bases and J by 2 bases, with 11 bases between them. DNA of the CDR3: TGTGCCTGGAAGGACTGGATAAACACCGGGGAGCTGTTTTTT. Amino acids: CAWKDWINTGELFF.

This clone was found a few times. The chain carries TRBV7-9 and TRBJ2-7, with a weak D call TRBD2 (6 bases). V shed 2 bases and J shed 1 base, with 15 bases lying between them. The CDR3 has 16 residues. Germline values: CDR1 SEHNR, CDR2 FQNEAQ (reference sequence). CDR3 protein: CASSLPPGAGSYEQYF. In DNA form, the CDR3 reads TGTGCCAGCAGCTTACCCCCCGGGGCGGGGTCCTACGAGCAGTACTTC.